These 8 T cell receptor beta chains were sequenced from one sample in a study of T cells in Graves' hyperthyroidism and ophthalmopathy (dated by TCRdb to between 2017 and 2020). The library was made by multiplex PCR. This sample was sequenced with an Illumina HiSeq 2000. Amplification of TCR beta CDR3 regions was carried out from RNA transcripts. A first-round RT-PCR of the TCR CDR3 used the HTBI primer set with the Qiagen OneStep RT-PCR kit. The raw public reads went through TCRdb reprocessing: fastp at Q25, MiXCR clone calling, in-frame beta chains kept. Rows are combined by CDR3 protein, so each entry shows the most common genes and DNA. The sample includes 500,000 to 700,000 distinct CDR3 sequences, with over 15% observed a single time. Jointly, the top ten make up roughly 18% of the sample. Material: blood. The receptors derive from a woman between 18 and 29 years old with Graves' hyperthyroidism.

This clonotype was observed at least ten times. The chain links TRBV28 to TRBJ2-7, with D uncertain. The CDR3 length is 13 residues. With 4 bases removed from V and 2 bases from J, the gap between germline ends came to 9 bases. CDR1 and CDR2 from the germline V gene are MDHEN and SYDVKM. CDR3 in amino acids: CASSSVKPYEQYF. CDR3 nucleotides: TGTGCCAGCAGTTCCGTCAAACCCTACGAGCAGTACTTC. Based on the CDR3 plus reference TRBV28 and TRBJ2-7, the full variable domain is DVKVTQSSRYLVKRTGEKVFLECVQDMDHENMFWYRQDPGLGLRLIYFSYDVKMKEKGDIPEGYSVSREKKERFSLILESASTNQTSMYLCASSSVKPYEQYFGPGTRLTVT.

CDR3 DNA sequence: TGTGCCGCTAAGGGCAGGGATGGCTACACCTTC. Protein: CAAKGRDGYTF. The chain is built from TRBV28 and TRBJ1-2; possibly TRBD1 for D (5 bases). This CDR3 contains 11 residues. V was shortened by 11 bases and J by 6 bases, with 13 bases between the two germline ends. The germline CDR1 and CDR2 sequences are MDHEN and SYDVKM.

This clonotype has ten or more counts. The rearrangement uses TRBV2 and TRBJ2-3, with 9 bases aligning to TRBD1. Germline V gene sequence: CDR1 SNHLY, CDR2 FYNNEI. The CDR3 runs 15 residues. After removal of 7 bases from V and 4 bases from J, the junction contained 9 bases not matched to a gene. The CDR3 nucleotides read TGTGCCAGCAAGCCCCGGACAGGGGTCTCAGATACGCAGTATTTT. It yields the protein CASKPRTGVSDTQYF.

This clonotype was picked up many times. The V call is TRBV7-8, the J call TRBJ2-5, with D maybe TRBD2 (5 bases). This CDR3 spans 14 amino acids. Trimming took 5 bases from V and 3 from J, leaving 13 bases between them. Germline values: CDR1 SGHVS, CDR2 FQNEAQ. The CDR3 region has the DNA TGTGCCAGCAGCCGGACTGACACTAAAGAGACCCAGTACTTC. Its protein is CASSRTDTKETQYF.

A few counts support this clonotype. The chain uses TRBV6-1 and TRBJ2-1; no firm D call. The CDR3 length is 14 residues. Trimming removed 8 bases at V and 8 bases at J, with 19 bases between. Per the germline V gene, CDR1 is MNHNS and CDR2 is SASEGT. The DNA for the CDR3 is TGTGCCAGCTCTAATCGTCAAGCTTCGGATGAGCAGTTCTTC. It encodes CASSNRQASDEQFF.

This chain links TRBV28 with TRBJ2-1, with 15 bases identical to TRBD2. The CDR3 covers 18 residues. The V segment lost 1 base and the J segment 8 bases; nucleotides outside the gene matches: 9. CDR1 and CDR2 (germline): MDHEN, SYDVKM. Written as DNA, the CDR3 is TGTGCCAGCAGTTTATCAGCCGGGACTAGCGGGAGGTTCGATGAGCAGTTCTTC. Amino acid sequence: CASSLSAGTSGRFDEQFF.

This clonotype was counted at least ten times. The CDR3 region is CASSSGLAPVGGYNEQFF. The CDR3, as DNA: TGTGCCAGCAGCTCGGGACTAGCGCCGGTCGGGGGTTACAATGAGCAGTTCTTC. The gene calls are TRBV12-3 or TRBV12-4 and TRBJ2-1; 10 bases agree with TRBD2. The CDR3 extends over 18 amino acids. V shed 6 bases and J 4 bases; nucleotides not matched to a gene: 15.

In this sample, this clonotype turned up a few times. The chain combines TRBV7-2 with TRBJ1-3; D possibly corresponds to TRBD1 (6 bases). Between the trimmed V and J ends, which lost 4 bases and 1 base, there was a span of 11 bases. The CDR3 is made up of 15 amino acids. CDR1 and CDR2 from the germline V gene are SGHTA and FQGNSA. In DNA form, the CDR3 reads TGTGCCAGCAGCTCACAGGGAAGGTCTGGAAACACCATATATTTT. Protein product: CASSSQGRSGNTIYF.